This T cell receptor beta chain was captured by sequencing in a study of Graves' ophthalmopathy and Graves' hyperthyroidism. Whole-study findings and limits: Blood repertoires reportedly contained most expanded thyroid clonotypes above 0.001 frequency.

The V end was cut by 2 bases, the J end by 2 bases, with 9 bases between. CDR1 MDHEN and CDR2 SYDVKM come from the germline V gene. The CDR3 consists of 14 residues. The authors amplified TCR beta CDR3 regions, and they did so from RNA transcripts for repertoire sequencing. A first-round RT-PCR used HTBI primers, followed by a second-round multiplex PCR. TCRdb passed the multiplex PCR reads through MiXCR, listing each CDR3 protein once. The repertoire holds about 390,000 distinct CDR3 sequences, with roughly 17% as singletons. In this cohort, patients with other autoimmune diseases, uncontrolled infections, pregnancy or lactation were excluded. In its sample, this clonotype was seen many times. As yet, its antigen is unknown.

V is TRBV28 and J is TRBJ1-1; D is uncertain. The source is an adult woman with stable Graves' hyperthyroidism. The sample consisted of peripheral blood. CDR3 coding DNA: TGTGCCAGCAGTTTACTACAGCCTAACACTGAAGCTTTCTTT. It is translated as CASSLLQPNTEAFF. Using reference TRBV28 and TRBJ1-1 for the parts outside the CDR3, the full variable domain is DVKVTQSSRYLVKRTGEKVFLECVQDMDHENMFWYRQDPGLGLRLIYFSYDVKMKEKGDIPEGYSVSREKKERFSLILESASTNQTSMYLCASSLLQPNTEAFFGQGTRLTVV.